This TCR beta chain was found in a study of CD8 T cells in ankylosing spondylitis. Study-level findings and limits: Several highly homologous variants formed a TCR beta motif that appeared characteristic of ankylosing spondylitis blood. In peripheral blood, disease-linked CD8+ clones occurred at relatively low frequencies.

This clonotype was detected only a few times. Antigen: not known. Libraries of TCR beta came from quantitative 5'-RACE with molecular barcodes. TCRdb reprocessed the 5' RACE reads with MiXCR, giving one entry per CDR3 protein. The sample carries a few hundred thousand distinct CDR3 sequences, less than 10% recorded once. V was shortened by 7 bases and J by 6 bases, with 18 bases between the two germline ends. Germline CDR1 is SEHNR and CDR2 is FQNEAQ (reference sequence). There are 14 residues in the CDR3. This sequence joins TRBV7-9 and TRBJ1-2; no definite D call. Input material: blood, either unsorted or a sorted T cell fraction (not recorded which). The TCR was taken from a male donor with ankylosing spondylitis. The CDR3 bases are TGTGCCAGCACCCTCCCGGGCCTTCAAAATGGCTACACCTTC. Translating gives CASTLPGLQNGYTF.